A single sample is the source of the 30 T cell receptor beta chains below, sequenced in a study of T cells in Graves' hyperthyroidism and ophthalmopathy. It was RNA transcripts that yielded the amplified TCR beta CDR3 regions. TCR CDR3 underwent first-round RT-PCR with the HTBI primer set. From the multiplex PCR reads, TCRdb called clonotypes with MiXCR, one entry per CDR3 protein. The sample has hundreds of thousands of distinct CDR3 sequences; roughly 15% are singletons. The sample consisted of blood. These TCRs come from a woman aged 40 to 50 with Graves' ophthalmopathy.

This clonotype was counted many times. The chain combines TRBV7-2 with TRBJ2-7; 7 bases fit TRBD1. J lost 0 bases, V lost 0 bases, and 5 bases had no gene match. CDR3 length: 16 residues. CDR1 is SGHTA, CDR2 FQGNSA, per germline. This chain's CDR3 is CASSLAGTDTSYEQYF. DNA for the CDR3: TGTGCCAGCAGCTTAGCGGGGACAGACACCTCCTACGAGCAGTACTTC.

This clonotype was observed a few times. This chain links TRBV6-2 or TRBV6-3 with TRBJ1-2, with 7 bases identical to TRBD1. Germline CDR1 MNHEY, CDR2 SVGEGT. CDR3 length: 16 residues. V was pared by 5 bases and J by 7 bases, with 16 bases of the junction left unmatched. The CDR3, as DNA: TGTGCCAGCAGTCCCTGGGGACAGAAACCCAGCGGTGGCTACACCTTC. Its translation is CASSPWGQKPSGGYTF.

The table lists this clonotype with a few counts. The chain couples TRBV20-1 to TRBJ1-2; no firm D call. The germline V gene has CDR1 DFQATT and CDR2 SNEGSKA (reference sequence). The CDR3 is made up of 14 amino acids. Trimming pared 6 bases from V and 3 bases from J, leaving 17 bases between. In DNA form, the CDR3 reads TGCAGTGCCCCCAGTAGCGGCTCTGACTATGGCTACACCTTC. Translation gives CSAPSSGSDYGYTF.

This clonotype occurred many times. V usage is TRBV28 and J usage is TRBJ2-2; D uncertain. V was clipped by 1 base and J by 4 bases, with 4 bases between them. The CDR3 consists of 13 residues. Germline assignment: CDR1 MDHEN and CDR2 SYDVKM. The CDR3 sequence is CASSLLGTGELFF. The DNA for the CDR3 is TGTGCCAGCAGTTTATTGGGCACCGGGGAGCTGTTTTTT. Based on the CDR3 plus reference TRBV28 and TRBJ2-2, the full variable domain is DVKVTQSSRYLVKRTGEKVFLECVQDMDHENMFWYRQDPGLGLRLIYFSYDVKMKEKGDIPEGYSVSREKKERFSLILESASTNQTSMYLCASSLLGTGELFFGEGSRLTVL.

The sample holds many counts of this clonotype. This chain connects TRBV20-1 to TRBJ2-5; D remains ambiguous. The CDR3 contains 12 residues. V shed 0 bases and J shed 5 bases, with 7 bases lying between them. Germline CDR1 is DFQATT and CDR2 is SNEGSKA (reference sequence). The CDR3 DNA reads TGCAGTGCTAGAGATCAAACGGAGACCCAGTACTTC. Translated: CSARDQTETQYF.

This clonotype was detected many times. V is TRBV6-5 and J is TRBJ1-5; D unclear. This CDR3 spans 13 amino acids. CDR1 and CDR2 from the germline V gene are MNHEY and SVGAGI. Trimming took off 0 bases at V and 6 bases at J, with 6 bases between the two ends. CDR3 sequence reads: CASSYSQRQPQHF. CDR3 bases: TGTGCCAGCAGTTACTCTCAACGTCAGCCCCAGCATTTT.

The chain links TRBV6-1 to TRBJ2-3; D not resolved. CDR3 size: 14 residues. Germline V CDR1 and CDR2: MNHNS, SASEGT. V lost 5 bases and J lost 4, with 13 bases in between. The CDR3 reads CASSLPDGSDTQYF. The CDR3 DNA reads TGTGCCAGCAGTCTCCCGGACGGATCAGATACGCAGTATTTT.

This chain connects TRBV14 to TRBJ2-7; D not resolved. The length of the CDR3 is 15 residues. The V end was cut by 0 bases, the J end by 0 bases, with 9 bases between. Germline CDR1 is SGHDN and CDR2 is FVKESK. As DNA, the CDR3 is TGTGCCAGCAGCCAAGAATCGGGTTCCTCCTACGAGCAGTACTTC. Protein sequence: CASSQESGSSYEQYF.

This clonotype was counted many times. The chain combines TRBV11-2 with TRBJ2-5; D unclear. The CDR3 is 15 residues long. Germline lookup yields CDR1 SGHAT and CDR2 FQNNGV. Trimming removed 1 base from V and 2 bases from J, with 11 bases in between. CDR3 DNA sequence: TGTGCCAGCAGCTTAGGAGTAGGGTCACAAGAGACCCAGTACTTC. Protein product: CASSLGVGSQETQYF.

Of note for this clonotype: A single base separates this from a much larger clone, so it may be a read error. The chain joins TRBV28 to TRBJ2-7; D gene unclear. CDR3 size: 13 residues. Germline-derived CDR1 and CDR2 are MDHEN and SYDVKM. The CDR3 here is CASSSLSVGEQCF. The CDR3 nucleotides are TGTGCCAGCAGTTCCCTCTCGGTCGGCGAGCAGTGCTTC.

The gene calls are TRBV29-1 and TRBJ2-7, with D perhaps matching TRBD1 (6 bases). The V gene lost 7 bases and the J gene lost 2 bases, with 15 bases spanning the gap. Germline V lookup: CDR1 SQVTM, CDR2 ANQGSEA. The CDR3 totals 13 residues. CDR3 DNA sequence: TGCAGCGGGAGGACAGAGACTACCTACGAGCAGTACTTC. This codes for CSGRTETTYEQYF.

This clonotype was picked up many times. The chain uses TRBV20-1 and TRBJ1-2, with 12 bases identical to TRBD1. Looked up from germline, CDR1 is DFQATT and CDR2 is SNEGSKA (reference sequence). J lost 2 bases, V lost 2 bases, and 12 bases had no gene match. The CDR3 has 18 residues. The CDR3 sequence is CSARTAGTGGWTNYGYTF. The CDR3, as DNA: TGCAGTGCTAGAACCGCGGGGACAGGGGGCTGGACCAACTATGGCTACACCTTC.

This clonotype turned up a few times. This chain joins TRBV19 and TRBJ2-2, with D maybe TRBD2 (6 bases). CDR1 and CDR2 from the germline V gene are LNHDA and SQIVND (reference sequence). Deletions cut 7 bases from V and 3 bases from J, with 12 bases between. This CDR3 is 14 amino acids long. CDR3 in DNA: TGTGCCAGTACCCTGGGACTTCACACCGGGGAGCTGTTTTTT. This gives the protein CASTLGLHTGELFF.

This chain links TRBV4-3 with TRBJ2-7; a weak D match, TRBD2 (6 bases). The CDR3 extends over 15 amino acids. Trimming cost V 0 bases and J 2 bases, with 11 bases left between them. CDR1 and CDR2 (germline): LGHNA, YSLEER. CDR3 nucleotides: TGCGCCAGCAGCCAAGAGGGCGGGATGACCTACGAGCAGTACTTC. Its translation: CASSQEGGMTYEQYF.

The V gene is TRBV11-3, the J gene TRBJ1-1; D remains unclear. Trimming left V 7 bases short and J 4 bases short, with 13 bases between. The CDR3 is 13 residues long. CDR1 is SGHNT, CDR2 YENEEA, per germline. CDR3 in amino acids: CASTPTRTTEAFF. CDR3 DNA: TGTGCCAGCACCCCGACGAGGACCACTGAAGCTTTCTTT.

This clonotype was seen at least ten times. Since a much larger clone is just one base distant, this may be a read error. The chain uses TRBV28 and TRBJ2-5; 7 bases fit TRBD1. Per germline, CDR1 MDHEN and CDR2 SYDVKM. The CDR3 runs 14 residues. The CDR3 sequence: CVSSSTGQKGTQYF. CDR3 nucleotide sequence: TGTGTCAGCAGTTCGACAGGGCAAAAAGGGACCCAGTACTTC.

This clonotype came up many times. The genes are TRBV29-1 and TRBJ2-5; 12 nucleotides align to TRBD2. V was pared by 7 bases and J by 4 bases, with 4 bases of the junction left unmatched. Germline lookup yields CDR1 SQVTM and CDR2 ANQGSEA. This CDR3 contains 13 residues. The CDR3 protein is CSGGLAGSETQYF. In DNA form, the CDR3 reads TGCAGCGGAGGACTAGCGGGATCAGAGACCCAGTACTTC.

In its sample, this clonotype was seen many times. This chain joins TRBV13 and TRBJ2-2, with D possibly TRBD2 on 5 matching bases. There are 14 residues in the CDR3. Germline CDR1 PRHDT, CDR2 FYEKMQ (reference sequence). V dropped 5 bases and J dropped 0 bases, with 7 bases sitting between them. The CDR3 DNA reads TGTGCCAGCAGCCTGGACTCGAACACCGGGGAGCTGTTTTTT. Translating gives CASSLDSNTGELFF.

This clonotype was seen many times. CDR3 protein: CASSERDRGLYSNQPQHF. In nucleotides, the CDR3 is TGTGCCAGCAGTGAACGGGACAGGGGTCTATATAGCAATCAGCCCCAGCATTTT. V gene TRBV6-1 combines with J gene TRBJ1-5; TRBD1 matches 10 bases. V lost 2 bases and J lost 0; bases outside the gene matches: 7. Germline V gene sequence: CDR1 MNHNS, CDR2 SASEGT. The CDR3 is made up of 18 amino acids.

This clonotype was recorded at least ten times. The chain recombines TRBV7-6 with TRBJ2-7, with 7 bases aligning to TRBD1. The V segment lost 5 bases and the J segment 6 bases; nucleotides outside the gene matches: 10. The CDR3 has 14 amino acids. CDR1 SGHVS and CDR2 FNYEAQ come from the germline V gene. CDR3 coding DNA: TGTGCCAGCAGCGAATCGACAGGGTGGGGCGAGCAGTACTTC. Translating gives CASSESTGWGEQYF.

V is TRBV28 and J is TRBJ1-1, with D perhaps matching TRBD1 (5 bases). V was cut by 1 base and J by 2 bases, with 8 bases left in between. This CDR3 is built from 14 residues. Germline CDR1 reads MDHEN; CDR2 reads SYDVKM. CDR3 sequence: CASSLYGGNTEAFF. CDR3 DNA sequence: TGTGCCAGCAGTTTATATGGGGGAAACACTGAAGCTTTCTTT.

This clonotype was picked up many times. The genes are TRBV7-3 and TRBJ2-5; D is perhaps TRBD1 (5 bases). Germline CDR1 reads SGHTA; CDR2 reads FQGTGA. The V gene lost 5 bases and the J gene lost 3 bases, with 16 bases spanning the gap. This CDR3 has 15 amino acids. The CDR3 DNA sequence: TGTGCCAGCAGCCCCCACCCCGACAGAAAAGAGACCCAGTACTTC. Translated, it gives CASSPHPDRKETQYF.

This chain uses TRBV4-1 with TRBJ1-5; D is uncertain. V was clipped by 0 bases and J by 9 bases, with 12 bases between them. Per the germline V gene, CDR1 is MGHRA and CDR2 is YSYEKL. The CDR3 extends over 14 amino acids. The CDR3 DNA reads TGCGCCAGCAGCCAAGACTCGGGCTTTGGGCCCCAGCATTTT. Protein: CASSQDSGFGPQHF.

This clonotype was counted many times. This chain joins TRBV6-5 and TRBJ1-2; weak D call: TRBD1 (6 bases). There are 14 residues in the CDR3. The germline gives CDR1 MNHEY, CDR2 SVGAGI. The ends were cut back, 2 bases at V and 1 base at J, with 8 bases in the middle. CDR3 in amino acids: CASSYADSNYGYTF. CDR3 in DNA: TGTGCCAGCAGTTACGCGGACAGTAACTATGGCTACACCTTC.

This clonotype was observed many times. The chain employs TRBV6-1 and TRBJ2-7, with 8 bases lining up with TRBD1. V trimming: 10 bases; J trimming: 1 base; junction bases outside the gene matches: 3. The CDR3 runs to 12 residues. The germline V gene encodes CDR1 MNHNS and CDR2 SASEGT. The CDR3 region is CATRQGSYEQYF. The CDR3 region has the DNA TGTGCCACCAGACAGGGGTCCTACGAGCAGTACTTC.

This clonotype has only a few counts. The chain joins TRBV7-8 to TRBJ1-5, with a possible D match to TRBD1 (5 bases). V was clipped by 5 bases and J by 3 bases, with 11 bases between them. Germline CDR1 SGHVS, CDR2 FQNEAQ. The CDR3 extends over 14 amino acids. CDR3 coding DNA: TGTGCCAGCAGCCCGTGGGGCACCAATCAGCCCCAGCATTTT. This translates into CASSPWGTNQPQHF.

This clonotype was picked up many times. J is TRBJ1-2 and V is TRBV7-2; D is unclear. V lost 0 bases to trimming and J lost 5 bases, with 10 bases between them. Germline CDR1 SGHTA, CDR2 FQGNSA. The CDR3 is made up of 14 amino acids. DNA for the CDR3: TGTGCCAGCAGCTTAGCGCCCGGTGTATATGGCTACACCTTC. It encodes CASSLAPGVYGYTF.

At least ten counts were recorded for this clonotype. This chain links TRBV9 with TRBJ2-2; 10 positions agree with TRBD2. With 5 bases clipped from V and 3 bases from J, the junction kept 4 bases outside the gene matches. Germline loops: CDR1 SGDLS, CDR2 YYNGEE. CDR3 length: 15 residues. CDR3 residues: CASRRLAGDTGELFF. The CDR3 bases are TGTGCCAGCAGGAGGCTAGCGGGAGACACCGGGGAGCTGTTTTTT. Based on the CDR3 plus reference TRBV9 and TRBJ2-2, the full variable domain is DSGVTQTPKHLITATGQRVTLRCSPRSGDLSVYWYQQSLDQGLQFLIQYYNGEERAKGNILERFSAQQFPDLHSELNLSSLELGDSALYFCASRRLAGDTGELFFGEGSRLTVL.

The genes are TRBV19 and TRBJ1-1; tentative D call: TRBD1 (5 bases). Germline V gene sequence: CDR1 LNHDA, CDR2 SQIVND (reference sequence). The CDR3 contains 14 residues. Trimming took 1 base from V and 7 from J, leaving 13 bases between them. CDR3: CASSIAAGFREAFF. CDR3 in DNA: TGTGCCAGTAGTATAGCGGCAGGGTTCCGTGAAGCTTTCTTT. Supplemented by reference TRBV19 and TRBJ1-1, the full variable domain reads DGGITQSPKYLFRKEGQNVTLSCEQNLNHDAMYWYRQDPGQGLRLIYYSQIVNDFQKGDIAEGYSVSREKKESFPLTVTSAQKNPTAFYLCASSIAAGFREAFFGQGTRLTVV.

As for this clonotype: A much more abundant neighbour one base away suggests this may be a read error. Since no conserved phenylalanine or tryptophan closes the CDR3, a read error is the likely cause. The chain employs TRBV6-1 and TRBJ2-7; D is unclear. V was clipped by 2 bases and J by 3 bases, with 14 bases between them. Germline lookup yields CDR1 MNHNS and CDR2 SASEGT. The CDR3 has 15 residues. The CDR3, as DNA: TGTGCCAGCAGTGAATTCCCCATCGAGGACTACGAGCAGTACTCC. This gives the protein CASSEFPIEDYEQYS.